This paragraph reports one TCR beta chain. Its antigen is still unknown. This CDR3 is also generated by other DNA sequences in the sample. This specimen comes from a study of shared clonotypes between healthy human individuals. The study, taken as a whole, reports: In the sorted subsets, rarefaction showed sequencing was incomplete despite large depth.

CD8 cells regarded as naive lacked CD45RO, were positively chosen for CCR7, and omitted terminally differentiated effector memory CD45RA+ cells. The CDR3 is made up of 13 amino acids. Germline assignment: CDR1 MNHEY and CDR2 SMNVEV (reference sequence). V lost 0 bases, J lost 4 bases, and 6 bases lay in between. The data were produced by immunoSEQ multiplex PCR, yet TCRdb's version contains in-frame clones alone and is incomplete. The sample lists 2 million or so clones, 85% to 95% occurring once. The TCR originated in a man aged 18 to 30 in good health. The V call is TRBV27, the J call TRBJ1-2, with D maybe TRBD1 (5 bases). Sequenced material: naive CD8+ T cells sorted from blood. The CDR3 DNA reads as TGTGCCAGCAGTTTATCAGGGGCCTATGGCTACACCTTC. This encodes CASSLSGAYGYTF.